This T cell receptor (beta chain) was documented in a study of blood T cell repertoires in COVID-19. Study as a whole: The United States, Italy and Spain supplied acute and convalescent COVID-19 samples. T cells, B-cell-depleted T cells, or PBMCs provided the cDNA or gDNA that served as material.

As processed by the authors: Reference gene primer amplification in the assay estimated nucleated cell counts. Profiling relied on immunoSEQ multiplex PCR, and the TCRdb table lists in-frame clones only, not all of them. The V and J calls and clone size come from that table; D and trimming were worked out from the DNA. The sample yields 100,000 to 120,000 clones, 72% seen once. V dropped 3 bases and J dropped 5; count of bases not matched to a gene: 5. CDR1 and CDR2 (germline): SGHTA, FQGNSA. This CDR3 is 14 amino acids long. The genes are TRBV7-2 and TRBJ2-3, with 7 bases fitting TRBD2. Sequenced input: peripheral blood. This sequence was found in a woman aged 55-69 years with acute or convalescent COVID-19. CDR3 in amino acids: CASSLRWGGDTQYF. CDR3 coding DNA: TGTGCCAGCAGCTTGAGATGGGGGGGAGATACGCAGTATTTT.